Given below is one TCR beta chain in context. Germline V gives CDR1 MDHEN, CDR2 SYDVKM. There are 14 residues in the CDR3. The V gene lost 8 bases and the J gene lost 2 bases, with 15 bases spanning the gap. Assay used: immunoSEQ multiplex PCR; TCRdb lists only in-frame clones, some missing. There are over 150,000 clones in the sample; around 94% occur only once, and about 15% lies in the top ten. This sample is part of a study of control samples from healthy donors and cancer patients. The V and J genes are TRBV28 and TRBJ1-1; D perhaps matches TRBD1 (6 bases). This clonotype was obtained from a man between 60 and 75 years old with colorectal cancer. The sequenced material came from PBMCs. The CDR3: CASLTTGGNTEAFF. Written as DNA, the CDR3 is TGTGCCAGCCTTACCACCGGGGGCAACACTGAAGCTTTCTTT.